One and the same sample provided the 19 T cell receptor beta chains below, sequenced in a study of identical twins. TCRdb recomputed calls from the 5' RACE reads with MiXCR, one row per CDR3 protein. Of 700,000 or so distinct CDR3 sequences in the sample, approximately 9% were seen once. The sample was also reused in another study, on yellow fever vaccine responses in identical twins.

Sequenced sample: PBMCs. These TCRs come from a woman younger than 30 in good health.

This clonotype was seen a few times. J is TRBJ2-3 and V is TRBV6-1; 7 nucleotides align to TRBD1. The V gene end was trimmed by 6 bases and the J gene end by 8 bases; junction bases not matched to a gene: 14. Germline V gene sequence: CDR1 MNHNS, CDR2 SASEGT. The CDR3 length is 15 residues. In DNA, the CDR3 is TGTGCCAGCAGACCAAGACCAAGCCGGGACAGTACGCAGTATTTT. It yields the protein CASRPRPSRDSTQYF.

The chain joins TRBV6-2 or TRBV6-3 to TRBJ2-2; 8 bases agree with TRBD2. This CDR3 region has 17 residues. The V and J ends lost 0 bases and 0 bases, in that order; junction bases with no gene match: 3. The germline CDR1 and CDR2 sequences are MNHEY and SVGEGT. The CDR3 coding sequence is TGTGCCAGCAGTTACTCCAAGCGGGAGCCGAACACCGGGGAGCTGTTTTTT. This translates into CASSYSKREPNTGELFF.

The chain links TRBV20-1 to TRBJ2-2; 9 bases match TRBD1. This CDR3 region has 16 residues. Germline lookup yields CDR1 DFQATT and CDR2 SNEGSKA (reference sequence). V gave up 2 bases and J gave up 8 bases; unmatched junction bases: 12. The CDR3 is CSARPSRTGGAGELFF. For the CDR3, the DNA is TGCAGTGCTAGACCCTCTAGAACAGGGGGCGCGGGGGAGCTGTTTTTT.

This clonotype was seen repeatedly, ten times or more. CDR3 residues: CASSQDSENSPLHF. The CDR3 nucleotides read TGTGCCAGCAGCCAGGACAGTGAGAATTCACCCCTCCACTTT. The genes are TRBV7-2 and TRBJ1-6; TRBD1 might be the D (6 bases). Germline V gene sequence: CDR1 SGHTA, CDR2 FQGNSA. The CDR3 loop spans 14 amino acids. Trimming shortened V by 5 bases and J by 7 bases, and 12 bases separated the two germline ends.

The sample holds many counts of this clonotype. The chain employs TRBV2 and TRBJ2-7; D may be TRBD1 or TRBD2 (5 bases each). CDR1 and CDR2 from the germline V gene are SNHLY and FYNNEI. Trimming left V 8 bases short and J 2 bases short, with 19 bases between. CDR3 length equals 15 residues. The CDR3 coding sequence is TGTGCCAGCCGATGGGGCCGGGACCCGACCTACGAGCAGTACTTC. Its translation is CASRWGRDPTYEQYF.

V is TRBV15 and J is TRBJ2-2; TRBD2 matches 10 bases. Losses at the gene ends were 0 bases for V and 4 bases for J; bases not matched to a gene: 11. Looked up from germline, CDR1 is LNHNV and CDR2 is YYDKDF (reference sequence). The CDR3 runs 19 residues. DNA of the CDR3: TGTGCCACCAGCAGAGATCTCCCTACTAGCGGGGATTTCACCGGGGAGCTGTTTTTT. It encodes CATSRDLPTSGDFTGELFF. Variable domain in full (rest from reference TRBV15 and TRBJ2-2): DAMVIQNPRYQVTQFGKPVTLSCSQTLNHNVMYWYQQKSSQAPKLLFHYYDKDFNNEADTPDNFQSRRPNTSFCFLDIRSPGLGDTAMYLCATSRDLPTSGDFTGELFFGEGSRLTVL.

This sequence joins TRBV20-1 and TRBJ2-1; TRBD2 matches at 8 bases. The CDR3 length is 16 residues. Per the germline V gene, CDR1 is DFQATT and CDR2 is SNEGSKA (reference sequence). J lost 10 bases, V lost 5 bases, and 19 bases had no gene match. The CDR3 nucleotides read TGCAGTGCTTTTTCCCTTGGACTAGCACGGGCCGGCGAGCAGTTCTTC. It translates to CSAFSLGLARAGEQFF.

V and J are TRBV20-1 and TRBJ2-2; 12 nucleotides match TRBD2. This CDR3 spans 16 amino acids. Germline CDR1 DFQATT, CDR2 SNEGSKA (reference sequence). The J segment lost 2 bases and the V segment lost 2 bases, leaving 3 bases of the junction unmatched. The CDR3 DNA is TGCAGTGCTAGACCTAGCGGGAGGGTTAACACCGGGGAGCTGTTTTTT. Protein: CSARPSGRVNTGELFF.

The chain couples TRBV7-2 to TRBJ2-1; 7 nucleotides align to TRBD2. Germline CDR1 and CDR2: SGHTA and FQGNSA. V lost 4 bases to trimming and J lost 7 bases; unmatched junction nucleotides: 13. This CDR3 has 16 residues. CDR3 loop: CASSSGLSKRANEQFF. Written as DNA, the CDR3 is TGTGCCAGCAGCTCGGGACTAAGCAAAAGAGCGAATGAGCAGTTCTTC. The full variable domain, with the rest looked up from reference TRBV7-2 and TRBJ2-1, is GAGVSQSPSNKVTEKGKDVELRCDPISGHTALYWYRQSLGQGLEFLIYFQGNSAPDKSGLPSDRFSAERTGGSVSTLTIQRTQQEDSAVYLCASSSGLSKRANEQFFGPGTRLTVL.

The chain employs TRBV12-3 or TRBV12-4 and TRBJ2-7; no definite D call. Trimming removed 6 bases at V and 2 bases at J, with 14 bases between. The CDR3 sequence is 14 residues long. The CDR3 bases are TGTGCCAGCAGCCCCCCGTGGGTGCCCTACGAGCAGTACTTC. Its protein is CASSPPWVPYEQYF.

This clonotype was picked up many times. The CDR3 region is CSARRPSDTGELFF. For the CDR3, the DNA is TGCAGTGCTAGACGCCCGTCCGACACCGGGGAGCTGTTTTTT. This chain uses TRBV20-1 with TRBJ2-2; no definite D call. Germline V gene data show CDR1 as DFQATT and CDR2 as SNEGSKA (reference sequence). The CDR3 runs 14 residues. Trimming left V 2 bases short and J 3 bases short, with 10 bases between.

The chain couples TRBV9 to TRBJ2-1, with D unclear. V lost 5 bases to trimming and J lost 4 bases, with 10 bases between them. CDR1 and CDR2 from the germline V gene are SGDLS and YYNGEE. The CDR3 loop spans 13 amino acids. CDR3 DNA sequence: TGTGCCAGCAGGAAGGCGGAATACAATGAGCAGTTCTTC. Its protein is CASRKAEYNEQFF.

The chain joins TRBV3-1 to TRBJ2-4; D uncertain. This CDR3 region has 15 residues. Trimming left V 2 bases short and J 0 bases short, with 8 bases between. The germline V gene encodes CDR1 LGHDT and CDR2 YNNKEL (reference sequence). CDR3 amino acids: CASSQWAGAKNIQYF. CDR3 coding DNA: TGTGCCAGCAGCCAATGGGCAGGAGCCAAAAACATTCAGTACTTC.

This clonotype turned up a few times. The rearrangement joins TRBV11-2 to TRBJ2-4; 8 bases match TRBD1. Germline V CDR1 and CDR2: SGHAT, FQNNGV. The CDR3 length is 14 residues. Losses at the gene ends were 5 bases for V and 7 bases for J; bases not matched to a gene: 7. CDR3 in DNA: TGTGCCAGCAGCCCAGACAGGGGTTTTAACATTCAGTACTTC. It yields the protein CASSPDRGFNIQYF.

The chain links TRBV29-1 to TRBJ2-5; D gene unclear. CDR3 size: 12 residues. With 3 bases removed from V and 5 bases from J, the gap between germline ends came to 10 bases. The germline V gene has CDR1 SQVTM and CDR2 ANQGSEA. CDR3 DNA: TGCAGCGTTGATACTCTTTTGGAGACCCAGTACTTC. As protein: CSVDTLLETQYF.

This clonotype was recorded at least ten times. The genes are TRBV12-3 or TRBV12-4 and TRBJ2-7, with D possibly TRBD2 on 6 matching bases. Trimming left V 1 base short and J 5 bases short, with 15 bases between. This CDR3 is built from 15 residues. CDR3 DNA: TGTGCCAGCAGTTTAGTCGGCGGAGGGCGTCACGAGCAGTACTTC. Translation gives CASSLVGGGRHEQYF.

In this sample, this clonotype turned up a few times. The CDR3: CASSPILQGVSYEQYF. The DNA for the CDR3 is TGTGCCAGCTCACCTATATTACAGGGGGTCTCCTACGAGCAGTACTTC. The chain joins TRBV18 to TRBJ2-7, with 8 bases aligning to TRBD1. After removal of 3 bases from V and 0 bases from J, the junction contained 7 bases not matched to a gene. The CDR3 sequence is 16 residues long. Per the germline V gene, CDR1 is KGHSH and CDR2 is LQKENI.

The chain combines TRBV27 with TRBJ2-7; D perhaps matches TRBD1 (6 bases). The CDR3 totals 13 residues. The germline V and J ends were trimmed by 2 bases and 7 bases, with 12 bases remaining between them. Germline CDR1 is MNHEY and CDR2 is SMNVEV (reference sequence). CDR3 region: CASSLTGMFEQYF. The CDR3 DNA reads TGTGCCAGCAGTTTAACAGGGATGTTTGAGCAGTACTTC.

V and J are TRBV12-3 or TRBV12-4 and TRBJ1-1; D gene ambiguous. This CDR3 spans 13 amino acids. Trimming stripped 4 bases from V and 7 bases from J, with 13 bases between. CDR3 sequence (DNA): TGTGCCAGCAGTTCCAGGAATGAGAATGAAGCTTTCTTT. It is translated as CASSSRNENEAFF.